The entry below gives a single T cell receptor (beta chain) sequence along with its context. As yet, its antigen is unknown. These data are taken from a study of T-cell reconstitution after alpha-beta-depleted transplantation in children. CDR1 and CDR2 from the germline V gene are SGHRS and YFSETQ. This CDR3 contains 14 residues. With V trimmed by 4 bases and J by 4 bases, 5 bases remained unmatched. A library of TCRbeta sequences, prepared with unique molecular identifiers, was generated. TCRdb called the PCR reads again in MiXCR, with one record for every CDR3 protein. The sample shows 750,000 to 950,000 distinct CDR3 sequences, 16% of them seen only once. Overall study findings and caveats: Among T cells one year after transplant, newly produced cells accounted for most counts and diversity. Roughly two months post-transplant, alpha-beta T cells reportedly originated from several hundred graft clones that had expanded.

The sequence came from a male patient younger than 18 who had a stem cell transplant for acute lymphoblastic leukemia, so the T cells may come from the graft donor. V usage is TRBV5-1 and J usage is TRBJ1-3, with 7 bases matching TRBD1. The starting material was PBMCs, mostly from graft donor cells, obtained 360 days after TCRalphabeta/CD19-depleted stem cell transplant. The CDR3: CASSRMTGGNTIYF. CDR3 nucleotide sequence: TGCGCCAGCAGCAGGATGACAGGGGGAAACACCATATATTTT.